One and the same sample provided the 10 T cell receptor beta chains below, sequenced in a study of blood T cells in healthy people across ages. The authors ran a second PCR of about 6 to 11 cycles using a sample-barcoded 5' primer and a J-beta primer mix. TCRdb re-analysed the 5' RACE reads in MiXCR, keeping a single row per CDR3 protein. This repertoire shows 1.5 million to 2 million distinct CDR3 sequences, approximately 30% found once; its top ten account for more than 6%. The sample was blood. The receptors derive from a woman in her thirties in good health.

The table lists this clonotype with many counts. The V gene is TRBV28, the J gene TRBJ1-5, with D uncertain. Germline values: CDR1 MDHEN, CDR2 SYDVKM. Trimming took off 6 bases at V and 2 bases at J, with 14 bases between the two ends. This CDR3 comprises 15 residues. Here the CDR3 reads CASRDSLMGNQPQHF. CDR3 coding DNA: TGTGCCAGCAGGGACTCCCTTATGGGCAATCAGCCCCAGCATTTT.

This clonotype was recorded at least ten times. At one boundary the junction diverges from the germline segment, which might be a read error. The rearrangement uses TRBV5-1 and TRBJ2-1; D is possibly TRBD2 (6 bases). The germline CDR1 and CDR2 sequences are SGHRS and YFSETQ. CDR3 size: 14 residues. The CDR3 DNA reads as TGTGCCAGCAGCTTCTCGGGAGACTACAATGAGCAGTTCTTC. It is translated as CASSFSGDYNEQFF.

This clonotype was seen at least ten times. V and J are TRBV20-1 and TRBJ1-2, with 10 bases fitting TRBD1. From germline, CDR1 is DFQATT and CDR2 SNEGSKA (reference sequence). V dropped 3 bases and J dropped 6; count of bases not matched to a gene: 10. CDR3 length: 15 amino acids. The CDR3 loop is CSASSGQGVTDGYTF. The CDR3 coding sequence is TGCAGTGCTAGCTCAGGACAGGGGGTAACTGATGGCTACACCTTC.

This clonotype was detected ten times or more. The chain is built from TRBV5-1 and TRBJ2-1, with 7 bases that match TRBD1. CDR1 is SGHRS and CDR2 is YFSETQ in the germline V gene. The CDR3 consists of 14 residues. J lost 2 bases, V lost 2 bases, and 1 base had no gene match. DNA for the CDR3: TGCGCCAGCAGCTTTCAGGGGGCCTACAATGAGCAGTTCTTC. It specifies CASSFQGAYNEQFF. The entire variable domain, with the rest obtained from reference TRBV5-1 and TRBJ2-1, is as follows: KAGVTQTPRYLIKTRGQQVTLSCSPISGHRSVSWYQQTPGQGLQFLFEYFSETQRNKGNFPGRFSGRQFSNSRSEMNVSTLELGDSALYLCASSFQGAYNEQFFGPGTRLTVL.

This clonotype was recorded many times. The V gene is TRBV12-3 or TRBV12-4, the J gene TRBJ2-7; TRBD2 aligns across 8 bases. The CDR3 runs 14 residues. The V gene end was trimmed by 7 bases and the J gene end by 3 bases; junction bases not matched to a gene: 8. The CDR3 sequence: CASKVSGENYEQYF. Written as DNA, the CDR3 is TGTGCCAGCAAGGTTAGCGGGGAGAACTACGAGCAGTACTTC.

For the CDR3, the DNA is TGTGCCAGCGCACGACACGTCCCTAACTATGGCTACACCTTC. Translating it yields CASARHVPNYGYTF. The chain uses TRBV12-3 or TRBV12-4 and TRBJ1-2; no clear D gene. V lost 8 bases and J 0 bases, leaving 13 bases between the germline ends. CDR3 length: 14 amino acids.

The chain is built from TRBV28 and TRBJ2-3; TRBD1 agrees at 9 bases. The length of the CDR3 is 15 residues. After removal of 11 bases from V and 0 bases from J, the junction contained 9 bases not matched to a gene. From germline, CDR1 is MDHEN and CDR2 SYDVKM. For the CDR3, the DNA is TGTGCCGCGAACACAGGGGGCACGAGCACAGATACGCAGTATTTT. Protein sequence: CAANTGGTSTDTQYF.

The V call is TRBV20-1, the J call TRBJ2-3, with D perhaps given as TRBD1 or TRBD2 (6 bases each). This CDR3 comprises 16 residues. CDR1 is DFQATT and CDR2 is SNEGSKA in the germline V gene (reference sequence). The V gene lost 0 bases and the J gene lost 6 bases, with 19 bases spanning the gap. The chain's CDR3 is CSARDWEVARGDTQYF. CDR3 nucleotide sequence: TGCAGTGCTAGAGATTGGGAGGTAGCAAGGGGGGATACGCAGTATTTT.

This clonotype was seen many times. This CDR3 is CASSFAARSPYEQYF. CDR3 coding DNA: TGTGCCAGCAGCTTTGCGGCTCGCTCCCCCTACGAGCAGTACTTC. The chain has TRBV13 and TRBJ2-7; D is ambiguous. With 3 bases removed from V and 2 bases from J, the gap between germline ends came to 14 bases. Germline loops: CDR1 PRHDT, CDR2 FYEKMQ (reference sequence). This CDR3 has 15 amino acids.

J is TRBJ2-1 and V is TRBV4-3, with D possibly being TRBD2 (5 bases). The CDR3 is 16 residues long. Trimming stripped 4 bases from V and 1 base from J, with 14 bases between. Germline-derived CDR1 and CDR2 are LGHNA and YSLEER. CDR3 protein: CASSLEGFKSYNEQFF. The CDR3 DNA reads TGCGCCAGCAGCCTCGAGGGATTCAAGTCCTACAATGAGCAGTTCTTC.